Listed below are T cell receptor beta chains from one sample, sequenced in a study of T cells after yellow fever vaccination. TCRdb called the 5' RACE reads again in MiXCR, with one record for every CDR3 protein. The sample records under 200,000 distinct CDR3 sequences, approximately 9.9% being singletons. This material consisted of CD8+ T cells sorted from PBMCs, taken 15 days after the yellow fever booster vaccination. The receptors stem from a man aged 18-30 years who received the YFV17D yellow fever vaccine. Both conserved end residues are part of each CDR3. The D gene is left open where the match is weak. Size is stated for part of the rows, as once, few or many counts, or as a class when the clone is expanded.

d_call clone_size j_call v_call cdr3_nt cdr3_aa
- many TRBJ2-1 TRBV6-6 TGTGCCAGTAGCAGCTCGCAGGGTGGCAATGAGCAGTTCTTC CASSSSQGGNEQFF
- few TRBJ2-3 TRBV28 TGTGCCAGCAGTTTCCGCAATGTTGATACGCAGTATTTT CASSFRNVDTQYF
TRBD1 many TRBJ2-1 TRBV4-3 TGCGCCAGCAGCCAAGACAGGGGGCTCTACGTTGAGCAGTTCTTC CASSQDRGLYVEQFF
- - TRBJ2-5 TRBV5-1 TGCGCCAGCAGCTTGTCGGTAGAAGAGACCCAGTACTTC CASSLSVEETQYF
- - TRBJ1-5 TRBV4-3 TGCGCCAGCAGCCAAGATGTTAGCGATAGCAATCAGCCCCAGCATTTT CASSQDVSDSNQPQHF
- - TRBJ2-2 TRBV29-1 TGCAGCGTTGTTAGGGTACACACCGGGGAGCTGTTTTTT CSVVRVHTGELFF
- few TRBJ2-1 TRBV6-5 TGTGCCACCTGCCTCCGGGGGCCCTCGGACAATGAGCAGTTCTTC CATCLRGPSDNEQFF
TRBD2 few TRBJ2-2 TRBV9 TGTGCCAGCAGCTATCGGGGGGGCTCGGACACCGGGGAGCTGTTTTTT CASSYRGGSDTGELFF
- few TRBJ2-2 TRBV19 TGTGCCAGTAGTATACAGGGTACCGGGGAGCTGTTTTTT CASSIQGTGELFF
- few TRBJ1-4 TRBV15 TGTGCCACCAGCAGAGATCCCACAGGGAATGACGGTGAAAAACTGTTTTTT CATSRDPTGNDGEKLFF
TRBD1 - TRBJ1-5 TRBV28 TGTGCCAGCAGTTCCGAGGACAGGGACCTCCGCAGTCAGCCCCAGCATTTT CASSSEDRDLRSQPQHF
- few TRBJ1-2 TRBV9 TGTGCCAGCAGCGTAGAAATGGATAACTATGGCTACACCTTC CASSVEMDNYGYTF
- few TRBJ1-2 TRBV7-9 TGTGCCAGCAGCTTAGAGAGCGGCGGCTACACCTTC CASSLESGGYTF
TRBD1 - TRBJ2-2 TRBV9 TGTGCCAGCAGCGCAAAGGGACAGGGGAACACCGGGGAGCTGTTTTTT CASSAKGQGNTGELFF
- few TRBJ2-5 TRBV27 TGTGCCAGCAGTTTATCGGGTTCGGGCCGGGAGACCCAGTACTTC CASSLSGSGRETQYF
TRBD1 - TRBJ2-2 TRBV6-5 TGTGCCAGCAGTTCCCGGACAGGGTGGTCCGCCTCGAACACCGGGGAGCTGTTTTTT CASSSRTGWSASNTGELFF
TRBD1 - TRBJ2-1 TRBV14 TGTGCCAGCAGCCAAACTATTCGGGACAGGGGGCATAAAGATGATGAGCAGTTCTTC CASSQTIRDRGHKDDEQFF
TRBD1 few TRBJ1-1 TRBV12-3/TRBV12-4 TGTGCCAGCACCGGGGGAGACAGGGGAGACACTGAAGCTTTCTTT CASTGGDRGDTEAFF
TRBD1 few TRBJ2-5 TRBV6-2/TRBV6-3 TGTGCCAGCAGTTCAGGGGGCTTCCAAGAGACCCAGTACTTC CASSSGGFQETQYF
- many TRBJ2-1 TRBV11-2 TGTGCCAGCAGCCCACACGGAACGGGCAATGAGCAGTTCTTC CASSPHGTGNEQFF
- few TRBJ2-7 TRBV21-1 TGTGCCAGCAGCACGGTGGAGCCCTACGAGCAGTACTTC CASSTVEPYEQYF
TRBD1 few TRBJ1-1 TRBV7-9 TGTGCCAGCAGCAAGGACAGGGGAGGAAGCACTGAAGCTTTCTTT CASSKDRGGSTEAFF
- - TRBJ2-1 TRBV10-3 TGTGCCACCACGGGGAGCTCCTACAATGAGCAGTTCTTC CATTGSSYNEQFF
- few TRBJ2-3 TRBV7-7 TGTGCTAGCAGCCCTCTTTCGCAGGGCGCAGATACGCAGTATTTT CASSPLSQGADTQYF
- few TRBJ2-7 TRBV10-3 TGTGCCATCAGCGCGCCGGGACAAGGAAATGAGCAGTACTTC CAISAPGQGNEQYF
TRBD2 few TRBJ2-3 TRBV19 TGTGCCAGTAAGGAGGCGGGGGGACACTCGCCCGATACGCAGTATTTT CASKEAGGHSPDTQYF
- many TRBJ2-1 TRBV5-5 TGTGCCAGCAGCTTGGCCGGCGGAAGCTCCTACAATGAGCAGTTCTTC CASSLAGGSSYNEQFF
TRBD2 - TRBJ2-5 TRBV7-2 TGTGCCAGCCCCTCGGGGCGGCTAGCGGATCTCCAAGAGACCCAGTACTTC CASPSGRLADLQETQYF
- - TRBJ2-6 TRBV7-9 TGTGCCAGCAGCGTGATTCTGGGGGCTGGGGCCAACGTCCTGACTTTC CASSVILGAGANVLTF
TRBD2 - TRBJ2-7 TRBV20-1 TGCAGTGCTACCGGGGGGGACTCCACCTACGAGCAGTACTTC CSATGGDSTYEQYF
TRBD1 few TRBJ2-7 TRBV27 TGTGCCAGCAGTTTATCGACAGGGCATCTCTCCTACGAGCAGTACTTC CASSLSTGHLSYEQYF
TRBD1 - TRBJ2-7 TRBV6-2/TRBV6-3 TGTGCCAGCAGTTATGCCGGGACAGACGACAACTACGAGCAGTACTTC CASSYAGTDDNYEQYF
- - TRBJ2-6 TRBV7-3 TGTGCCAGCAGCCTCCCGGGGGAGTCTGGGGCCAACGTCCTGACTTTC CASSLPGESGANVLTF
- - TRBJ2-1 TRBV7-9 TGTGCCAGCAGCTTAGTCGTCTTACCCACTAGGAGGGGCGTTGAGCAGTTCTTC CASSLVVLPTRRGVEQFF
- few TRBJ2-1 TRBV4-3 TGCGCCAGCAGCCAAGATTGGTCCCCTAGCTCCTACAATGAGCAGTTCTTC CASSQDWSPSSYNEQFF
- - TRBJ2-1 TRBV5-1 TGCGCCAGCAGCGGACTGAGCTCCTACAATGAGCAGTTCTTC CASSGLSSYNEQFF
- - TRBJ2-5 TRBV5-1 TGCGCCAGCAGCTTGTTGGGTTGGGAGACCCAGTACTTC CASSLLGWETQYF
TRBD1 - TRBJ1-2 TRBV18 TGTGCCAGCTCACCCAGCCGGGACAGGGGCTACACCTTC CASSPSRDRGYTF
- - TRBJ1-1 TRBV12-3/TRBV12-4 TGTGCCAGCAGTTTACGGCCACTGGGCACTGAAGCTTTCTTT CASSLRPLGTEAFF
- few TRBJ1-6 TRBV7-6 TGTGCCAGCAGCTTCTCCCAAGCGGATTCACCCCTCCACTTT CASSFSQADSPLHF
- few TRBJ1-1 TRBV4-1 TGCGCCAGCAGCCAACACGGGTGGACTGAAGCTTTCTTT CASSQHGWTEAFF
TRBD1 - TRBJ2-1 TRBV5-5 TGTGCCAGCAGCTTGGGGTTCGGACAGGGGTTGAATGAGCAGTTCTTC CASSLGFGQGLNEQFF
- many TRBJ2-3 TRBV15 TGTGCCACCAGCAGAGATCTCGCAGAGACATACACAGATACGCAGTATTTT CATSRDLAETYTDTQYF
- - TRBJ2-2 TRBV7-9 TGTGCCAGCAGCCGAGCCAGCGCGGACACCGGGGAGCTGTTTTTT CASSRASADTGELFF
- few TRBJ2-1 TRBV11-2 TGTGCCAGCAGCTTGGATGAAGGGGTGACCTACAATGAGCAGTTCTTC CASSLDEGVTYNEQFF
TRBD2 - TRBJ2-1 TRBV3-1 TGTGCCAGCAGCCAAGAGGTTAGGCGGGGGGTCTCCTACAATGAGCAGTTCTTC CASSQEVRRGVSYNEQFF
TRBD1 many TRBJ2-1 TRBV4-3 TGCGCCAGCAGCCCCCGGGACAGGGGGCCTTGGGAGCAGTTCTTC CASSPRDRGPWEQFF